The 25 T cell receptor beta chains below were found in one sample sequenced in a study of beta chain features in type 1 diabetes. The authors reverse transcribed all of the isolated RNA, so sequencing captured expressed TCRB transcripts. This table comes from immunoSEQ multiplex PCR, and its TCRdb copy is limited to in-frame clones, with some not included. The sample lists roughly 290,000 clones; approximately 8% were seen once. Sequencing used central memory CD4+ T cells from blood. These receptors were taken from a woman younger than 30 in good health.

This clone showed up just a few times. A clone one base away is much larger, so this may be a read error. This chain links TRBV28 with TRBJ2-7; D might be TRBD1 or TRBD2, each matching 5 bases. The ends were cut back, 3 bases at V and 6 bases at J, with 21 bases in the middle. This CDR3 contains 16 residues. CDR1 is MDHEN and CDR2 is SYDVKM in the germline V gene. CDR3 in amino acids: CASSLDIGDPTSEQYF. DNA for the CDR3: TGTGCCAGCAGTTTGGACATAGGGGACCCCACTAGCGAGCAGTACTTC.

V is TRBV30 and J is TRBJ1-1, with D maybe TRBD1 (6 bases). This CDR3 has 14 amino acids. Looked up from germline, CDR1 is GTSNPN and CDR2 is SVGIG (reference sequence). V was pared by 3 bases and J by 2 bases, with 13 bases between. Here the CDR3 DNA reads TGTGCCTGGAGAAACAGGGACCTAAACACTGAAGCTTTCTTT. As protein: CAWRNRDLNTEAFF. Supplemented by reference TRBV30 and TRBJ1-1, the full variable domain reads SQTIHQWPATLVQPVGSPLSLECTVEGTSNPNLYWYRQAAGRGLQLLFYSVGIGQISSEVPQNLSASRPQDRQFILSSKKLLLSDSGFYLCAWRNRDLNTEAFFGQGTRLTVV.

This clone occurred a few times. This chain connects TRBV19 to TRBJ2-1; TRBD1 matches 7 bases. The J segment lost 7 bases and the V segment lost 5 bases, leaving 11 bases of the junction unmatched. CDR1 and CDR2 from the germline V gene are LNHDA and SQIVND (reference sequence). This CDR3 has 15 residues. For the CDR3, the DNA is TGTGCCAGTAGTCGCGACAGGGTTGGGGTTAATGAGCAGTTCTTC. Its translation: CASSRDRVGVNEQFF.

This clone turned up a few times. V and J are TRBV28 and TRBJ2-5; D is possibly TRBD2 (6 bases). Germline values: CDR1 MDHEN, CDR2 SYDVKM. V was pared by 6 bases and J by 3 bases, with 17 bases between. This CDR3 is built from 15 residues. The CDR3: CASRRPRGFKETQYF. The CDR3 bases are TGTGCCAGCAGGCGACCACGGGGGTTCAAAGAGACCCAGTACTTC.

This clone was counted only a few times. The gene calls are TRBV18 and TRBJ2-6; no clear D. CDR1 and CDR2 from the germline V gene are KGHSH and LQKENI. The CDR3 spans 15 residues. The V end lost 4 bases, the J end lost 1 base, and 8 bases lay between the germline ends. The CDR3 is CASSLVPSGANVLTF. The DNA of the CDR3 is TGTGCCAGCTCACTGGTTCCTTCTGGGGCCAACGTCCTGACTTTC. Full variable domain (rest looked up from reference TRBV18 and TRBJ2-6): NAGVMQNPRHLVRRRGQEARLRCSPMKGHSHVYWYRQLPEEGLKFMVYLQKENIIDESGMPKERFSAEFPKEGPSILRIQQVVRGDSAAYFCASSLVPSGANVLTFGAGSRLTVL.

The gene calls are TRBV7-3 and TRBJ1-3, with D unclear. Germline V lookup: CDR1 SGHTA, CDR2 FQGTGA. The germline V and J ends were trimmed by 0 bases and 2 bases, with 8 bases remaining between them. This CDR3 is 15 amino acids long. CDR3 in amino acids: CASSLTPGAGNTIYF. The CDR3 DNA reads TGTGCCAGCAGCTTAACACCGGGCGCTGGAAACACCATATATTTT.

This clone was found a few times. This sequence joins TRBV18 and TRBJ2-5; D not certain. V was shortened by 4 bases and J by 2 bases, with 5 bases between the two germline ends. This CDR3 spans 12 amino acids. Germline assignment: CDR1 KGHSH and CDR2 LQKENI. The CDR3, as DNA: TGTGCCAGCTCACTACCGCAAGAGACCCAGTACTTC. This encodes CASSLPQETQYF.

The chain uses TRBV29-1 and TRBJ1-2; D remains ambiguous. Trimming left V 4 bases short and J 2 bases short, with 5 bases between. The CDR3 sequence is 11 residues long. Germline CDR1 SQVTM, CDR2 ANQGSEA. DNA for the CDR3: TGCAGCGTTGGAAGGAACTATGGCTACACCTTC. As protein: CSVGRNYGYTF.

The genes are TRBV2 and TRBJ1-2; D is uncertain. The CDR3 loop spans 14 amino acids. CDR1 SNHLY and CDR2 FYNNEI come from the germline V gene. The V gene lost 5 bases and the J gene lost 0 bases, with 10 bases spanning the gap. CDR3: CASSILTTNYGYTF. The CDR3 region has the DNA TGTGCCAGCAGTATACTGACTACTAACTATGGCTACACCTTC. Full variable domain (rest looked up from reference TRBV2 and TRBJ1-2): EPEVTQTPSHQVTQMGQEVILRCVPISNHLYFYWYRQILGQKVEFLVSFYNNEISEKSEIFDDQFSVERPDGSNFTLKIRSTKLEDSAMYFCASSILTTNYGYTFGSGTRLTVV.

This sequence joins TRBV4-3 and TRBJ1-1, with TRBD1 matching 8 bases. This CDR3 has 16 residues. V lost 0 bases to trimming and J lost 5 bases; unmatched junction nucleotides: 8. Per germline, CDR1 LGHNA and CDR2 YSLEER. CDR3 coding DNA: TGCGCCAGCAGCCAAGATAGCGTTCAGGGGGCGACTGAAGCTTTCTTT. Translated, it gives CASSQDSVQGATEAFF.

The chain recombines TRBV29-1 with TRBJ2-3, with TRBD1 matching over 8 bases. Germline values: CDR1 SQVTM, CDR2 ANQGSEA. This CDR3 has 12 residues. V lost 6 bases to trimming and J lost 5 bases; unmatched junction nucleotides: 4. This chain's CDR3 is CSVDRGEDTQYF. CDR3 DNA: TGCAGCGTAGACAGGGGTGAAGATACGCAGTATTTT.

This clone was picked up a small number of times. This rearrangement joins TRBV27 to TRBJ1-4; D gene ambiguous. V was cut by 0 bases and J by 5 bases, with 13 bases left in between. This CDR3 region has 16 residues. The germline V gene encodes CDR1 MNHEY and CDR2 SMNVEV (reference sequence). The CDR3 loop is CASSLSRVDHNEKLFF. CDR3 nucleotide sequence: TGTGCCAGCAGTTTATCGCGGGTGGACCACAATGAAAAACTGTTTTTT.

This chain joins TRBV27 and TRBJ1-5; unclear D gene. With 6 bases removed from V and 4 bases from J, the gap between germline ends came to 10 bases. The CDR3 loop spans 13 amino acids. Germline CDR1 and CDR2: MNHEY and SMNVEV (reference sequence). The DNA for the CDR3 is TGTGCCAGCAGGCCCAATGGGAATCAGCCCCAGCATTTT. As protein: CASRPNGNQPQHF.

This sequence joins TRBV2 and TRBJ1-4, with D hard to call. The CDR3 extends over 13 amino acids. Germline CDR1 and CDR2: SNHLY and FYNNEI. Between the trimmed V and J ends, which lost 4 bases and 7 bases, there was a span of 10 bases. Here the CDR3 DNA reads TGTGCCAGCAGTGGGTGGTCGGGTGAAAAACTGTTTTTT. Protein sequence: CASSGWSGEKLFF.

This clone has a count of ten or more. CDR3 sequence: CASRGPGTSRYNEQFF. The DNA of the CDR3 is TGTGCCAGCAGGGGACCAGGGACTAGCCGATACAATGAGCAGTTCTTC. V usage is TRBV11-2 and J usage is TRBJ2-1, with 9 bases lining up with TRBD2. The CDR3 sequence is 16 residues long. Germline assignment: CDR1 SGHAT and CDR2 FQNNGV. V was pared by 6 bases and J by 4 bases, with 10 bases of the junction left unmatched.

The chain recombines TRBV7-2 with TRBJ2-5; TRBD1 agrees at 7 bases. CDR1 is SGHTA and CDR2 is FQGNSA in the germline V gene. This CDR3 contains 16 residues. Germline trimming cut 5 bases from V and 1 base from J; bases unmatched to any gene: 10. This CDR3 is CASSPRRRTGQETQYF. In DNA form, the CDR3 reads TGTGCCAGCAGCCCCCGCCGGAGGACAGGCCAAGAGACCCAGTACTTC.

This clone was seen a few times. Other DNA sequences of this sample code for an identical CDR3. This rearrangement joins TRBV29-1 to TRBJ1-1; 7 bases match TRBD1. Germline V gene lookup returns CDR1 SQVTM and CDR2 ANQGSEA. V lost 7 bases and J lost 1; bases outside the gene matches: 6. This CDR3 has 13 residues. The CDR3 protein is CSAEGTANTEAFF. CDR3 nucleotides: TGCAGCGCAGAAGGGACAGCGAACACTGAAGCTTTCTTT.

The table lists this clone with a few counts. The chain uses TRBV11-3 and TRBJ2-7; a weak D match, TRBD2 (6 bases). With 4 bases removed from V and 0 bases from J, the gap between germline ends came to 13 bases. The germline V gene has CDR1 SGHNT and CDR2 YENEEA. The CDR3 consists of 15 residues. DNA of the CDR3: TGTGCCAGCAGCTCTCGGACTAAAAGCTCCTACGAGCAGTACTTC. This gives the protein CASSSRTKSSYEQYF.

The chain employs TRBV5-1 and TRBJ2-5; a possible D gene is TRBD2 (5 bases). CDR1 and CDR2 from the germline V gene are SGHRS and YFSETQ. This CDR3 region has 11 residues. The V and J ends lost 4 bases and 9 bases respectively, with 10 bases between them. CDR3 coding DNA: TGCGCCAGCAGCACCGCGGAGGCCCAGTACTTC. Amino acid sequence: CASSTAEAQYF.

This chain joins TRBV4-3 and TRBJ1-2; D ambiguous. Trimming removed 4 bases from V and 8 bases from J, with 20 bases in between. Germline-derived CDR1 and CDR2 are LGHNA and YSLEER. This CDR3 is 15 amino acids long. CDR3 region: CASSPRTNVNLGYTF. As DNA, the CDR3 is TGCGCCAGCAGCCCTCGCACAAACGTTAATTTGGGCTACACCTTC.

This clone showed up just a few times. The CDR3 DNA sequence: TGTGCCAGCAGTTTAACGGGACAGCCTAATCAGCCCCAGCATTTT. Its translation is CASSLTGQPNQPQHF. This chain connects TRBV27 to TRBJ1-5, with 7 bases that match TRBD1. The trim removed 2 bases at V and 4 bases at J, leaving 5 bases unmatched. The CDR3 extends over 15 amino acids. From germline, CDR1 is MNHEY and CDR2 SMNVEV (reference sequence).

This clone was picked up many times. The CDR3, as DNA: TGTGCCAGCTCCCTCCCGGGAGGCGAGCAGTACGTC. Protein product: CASSLPGGEQYV. The chain is built from TRBV18 and TRBJ2-7, with 7 bases that match TRBD2. This CDR3 has 12 amino acids. Germline V gene lookup returns CDR1 KGHSH and CDR2 LQKENI. The V and J ends lost 6 bases and 6 bases, in that order; junction bases with no gene match: 5.

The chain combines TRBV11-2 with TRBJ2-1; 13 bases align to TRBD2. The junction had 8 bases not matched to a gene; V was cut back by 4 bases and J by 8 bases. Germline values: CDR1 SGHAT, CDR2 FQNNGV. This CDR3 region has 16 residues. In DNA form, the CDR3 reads TGTGCCAGCAGCTCTCGACTAGCGGGAGGAGGGTATGAGCAGTTCTTC. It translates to CASSSRLAGGGYEQFF. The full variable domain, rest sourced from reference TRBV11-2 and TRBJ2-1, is EAGVAQSPRYKIIEKRQSVAFWCNPISGHATLYWYQQILGQGPKLLIQFQNNGVVDDSQLPKDRFSAERLKGVDSTLKIQPAKLEDSAVYLCASSSRLAGGGYEQFFGPGTRLTVL.

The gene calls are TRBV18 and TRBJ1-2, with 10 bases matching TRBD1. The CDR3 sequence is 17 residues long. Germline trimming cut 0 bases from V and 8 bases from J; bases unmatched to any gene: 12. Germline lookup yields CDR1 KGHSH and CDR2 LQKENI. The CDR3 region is CASSPPGQGPRVSGYTF. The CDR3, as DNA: TGTGCCAGCTCACCACCGGGACAGGGGCCTAGGGTGTCCGGCTACACCTTC.

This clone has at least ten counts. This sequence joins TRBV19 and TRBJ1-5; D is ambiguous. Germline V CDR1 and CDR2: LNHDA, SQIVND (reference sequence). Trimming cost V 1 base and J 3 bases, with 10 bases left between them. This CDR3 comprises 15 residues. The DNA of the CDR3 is TGTGCCAGTAGTATAGGGACGGCGAACAATCAGCCCCAGCATTTT. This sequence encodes CASSIGTANNQPQHF. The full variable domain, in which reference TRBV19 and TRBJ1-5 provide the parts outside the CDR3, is DGGITQSPKYLFRKEGQNVTLSCEQNLNHDAMYWYRQDPGQGLRLIYYSQIVNDFQKGDIAEGYSVSREKKESFPLTVTSAQKNPTAFYLCASSIGTANNQPQHFGDGTRLSIL.